This TCR beta chain originates from a study of cytomegalovirus exposure and HLA in healthy donors. Regarding the study as a whole: Among TCR sequences, most were rare, though some public TCRs appeared in many donors. CMV serostatus was the only recorded immune exposure for donors. As was reported, the HLA-A and HLA-B alleles of most subjects were accurately predicted from TCR beta sequences.

As to this clone: Its antigen is not identified.

Vbeta (60) and Jbeta (13) primers were used in the PCR. The assay was immunoSEQ multiplex PCR, and TCRdb's table has in-frame clones only and misses some. The table shows roughly 200,000 clones, with roughly 80% occurring only once. The germline V gene encodes CDR1 SNHLY and CDR2 FYNNEI. The CDR3 consists of 14 residues. With V trimmed by 5 bases and J by 8 bases, 5 bases remained unmatched. The rearrangement links TRBV2 to TRBJ2-1; 11 nucleotides align to TRBD1. The source material was PBMCs. The source is a man younger than 40 in good health and CMV-seronegative. CDR3 DNA: TGTGCCAGCAGTTCAGGACAGGGGGCCCATGAGCAGTTCTTC. Its translation: CASSSGQGAHEQFF.